The source of this T cell receptor (beta chain) is a study of blood T cells in healthy people across ages. Using a J-beta primer mix together with a sample-barcoded 5' primer, a second PCR was run for about 6 to 11 cycles. TCRdb fed the 5' RACE reads into MiXCR, producing one record per CDR3 protein. The sample includes 660,000 or so distinct CDR3 sequences, roughly 58% seen only once; the top ten take approximately 40%. This CDR3 has 18 residues. For this clonotype: The antigen remains unidentified.

Points from the study as a whole: Possibly confounding the expanded clonotype changes was the fact that donor CMV status was unknown.

This TCR was sampled from a man between 60 and 75 years old in good health. Sequenced sample: blood. V gene TRBV12-3 or TRBV12-4 combines with J gene TRBJ2-1; the match to TRBD2 covers 13 bases. The DNA matches TRBJ2-7 better at its end, which makes the J call doubtful. The CDR3 DNA reads TGTGCCAGCAGTAGGACTAGCGGGGGCCTCCTCTCCTACAATGAGCAGTACTTC. Translated: CASSRTSGGLLSYNEQYF.